This is a list of T cell receptor beta chains from one sample in a study of CD8+CD57+ T cells in acquired aplastic anemia. Each CDR3 protein is one row after TCRdb ran MiXCR on the reads. The table includes around 500,000 distinct CDR3 sequences, over 25% detected once. Sequencing was done on a sample of sorted CD4+, CD8+, or CD8+CD57+ T cells (not recorded which) from PBMCs. These receptors came from a human donor with aplastic anemia. The CDR3 runs from the conserved cysteine through the conserved F or W. Each record gives: J gene, clone size, D gene, V gene, CDR3 DNA, CDR3 protein. The D gene is left open where the match is weak. Size tells how often a clone was seen (once, few, many) or the class of an expanded clone, and some rows leave it out.

TRBJ1-5 many TRBD1 TRBV10-3 TGTGCCATCAGTGGGGACAGGGGGGATCAGCCCCAGCATTTT CAISGDRGDQPQHF
TRBJ1-6 many - TRBV20-1 TGCAGTGCTAGAGATACGGGCAGGGGTTCACCCCTCCACTTT CSARDTGRGSPLHF
TRBJ2-3 few TRBD1 TRBV5-5 TGTGCCAGCAGCTTAAGGGGACAGGTCGCAGATACGCAGTATTTT CASSLRGQVADTQYF
TRBJ2-7 many TRBD2 TRBV20-1 TGCAGTGCTCCGCTAGCGGGAGGTCCCGCCTACGAGCAGTACTTC CSAPLAGGPAYEQYF
TRBJ2-1 few - TRBV2 TGTGCCAGCAACCTACTAGTAGGTTCCTACAATGAGCAGTTCTTC CASNLLVGSYNEQFF
TRBJ1-1 many - TRBV10-3 TGTGCCATCAGTGAGTCGTGGCAGAACACTGAAGCTTTCTTT CAISESWQNTEAFF
TRBJ2-7 - TRBD2 TRBV25-1 TGTGCCAGTAGTTCCACAGCGGGGGCCTCCTACGAGCAGTACTTC CASSSTAGASYEQYF
TRBJ2-7 many TRBD1 TRBV7-2 TGTGCCAGCAGCTTAGGGGGACAGGGTCAGGTGTGGGTCTACGAGCAGTACTTC CASSLGGQGQVWVYEQYF
TRBJ2-5 - - TRBV20-1 TGCAGTGCTAGAGCCCCGTACCAAGAGACCCAGTACTTC CSARAPYQETQYF
TRBJ2-3 - - TRBV12-3/TRBV12-4 TGTGCCAGCAGTGACTCGGGTTATACGCAGTATTTT CASSDSGYTQYF